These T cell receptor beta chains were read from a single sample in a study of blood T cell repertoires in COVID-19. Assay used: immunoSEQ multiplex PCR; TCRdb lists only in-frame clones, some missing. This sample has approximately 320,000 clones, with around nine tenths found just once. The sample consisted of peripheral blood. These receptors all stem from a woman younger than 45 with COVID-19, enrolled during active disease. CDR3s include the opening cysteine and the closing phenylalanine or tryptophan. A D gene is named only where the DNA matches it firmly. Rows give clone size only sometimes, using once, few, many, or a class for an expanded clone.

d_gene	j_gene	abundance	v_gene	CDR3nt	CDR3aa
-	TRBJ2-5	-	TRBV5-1	TGCGCCAGCAGCTTGGATCAGGTTGAGGAGACCCAGTACTTC	CASSLDQVEETQYF
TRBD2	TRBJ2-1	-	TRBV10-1	TGCGCCAGCAGTGCCGGGACTAACTACAATGAGCAGTTCTTC	CASSAGTNYNEQFF
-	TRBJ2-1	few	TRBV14	TGTGCCAGCACCGTTTATCCGAGCGATGAGCAGTTCTTC	CASTVYPSDEQFF
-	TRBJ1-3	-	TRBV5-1	TGCGCCAGCAGCGGCGATGCGGGGATCATATATTTT	CASSGDAGIIYF
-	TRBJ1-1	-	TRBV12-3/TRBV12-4	TGTGCCAGCAGTTTCCAGGACACTGAAGCTTTCTTT	CASSFQDTEAFF
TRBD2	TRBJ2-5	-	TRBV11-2	TGTGCCAGCAGCCAGACTAGCGGACAAGAGACCCAGTACTTC	CASSQTSGQETQYF
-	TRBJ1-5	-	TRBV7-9	TGTGCCAGCAGCTTGGGACACGACAATCAGCCCCAGCATTTT	CASSLGHDNQPQHF
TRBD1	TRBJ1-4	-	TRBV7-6	TGTGCCAGCAGCTCTAACCAGGGGGTAGTGGGTGAAAAACTGTTTTTT	CASSSNQGVVGEKLFF
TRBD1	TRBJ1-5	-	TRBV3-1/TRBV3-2	TGTGCCAGCAGCCAAGGACAGGGAAGCAATCAGCCCCAGCATTTT	CASSQGQGSNQPQHF
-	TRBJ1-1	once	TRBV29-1	TGCAGCGTGGGGGGGGTAAACACTGAAGCTTTCTTT	CSVGGVNTEAFF
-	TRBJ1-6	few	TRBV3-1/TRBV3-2	TGTGCCAGCAGCGGGGGGGGTAATTCACCCCTCCACTTT	CASSGGGNSPLHF
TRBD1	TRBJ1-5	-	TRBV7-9	TGTGCCAGCAGCTATCAGGGGGCCCCTTCCCAGCATTTT	CASSYQGAPSQHF
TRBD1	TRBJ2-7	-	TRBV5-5	TGTGCCAGCAGCTTGCTGGGACAGCTTAACTACGAGCAGTACTTC	CASSLLGQLNYEQYF
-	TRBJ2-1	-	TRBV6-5	TGTGCCAGCACCCACAGGACCCCCTACAATGAGCAGTTCTTC	CASTHRTPYNEQFF
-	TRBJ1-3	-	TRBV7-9	TGTGCCAGCAGGTCACAGGCGCTCTCTGGAAACACCATATATTTT	CASRSQALSGNTIYF
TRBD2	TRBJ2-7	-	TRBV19	TGTGCCAGTAGTGCGGCGGGCGGGGGACCATTTTACGAGCAGTACTTC	CASSAAGGGPFYEQYF
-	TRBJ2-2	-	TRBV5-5	TGTGCCAGCGCCCCATCGCAGGTCGGGGAGCTGTTTTTT	CASAPSQVGELFF
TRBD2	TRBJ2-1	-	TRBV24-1	TGTGCCACCAGTTCTAGCGGGGGGGCCGGAGACTACAATGAGCAGTTCTTC	CATSSSGGAGDYNEQFF
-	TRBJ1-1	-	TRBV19	TGTGCCAGTAGTCTCGGACACTTGAACACTGAAGCTTTCTTT	CASSLGHLNTEAFF
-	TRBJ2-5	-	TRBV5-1	TGCGCCAGCAGCTCCGAGGGTGGTTACCAAGAGACCCAGTACTTC	CASSSEGGYQETQYF
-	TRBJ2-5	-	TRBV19	TGTGCCAGTAGTCTTTCGGGTGAGACCCAGTACTTC	CASSLSGETQYF
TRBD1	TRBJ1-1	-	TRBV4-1	TGCGCCAGCAGCCAACTGGGACAGGGGCCCGAAGCTTTCTTT	CASSQLGQGPEAFF
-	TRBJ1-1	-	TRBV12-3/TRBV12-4	TGTGCCAGCAGTTTGAGGAACACTGAAGCTTTCTTT	CASSLRNTEAFF
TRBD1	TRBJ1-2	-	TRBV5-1	TGCGCCAGCAGCGGGGGACAGGGGGCGAGTGGCTACACCTTC	CASSGGQGASGYTF
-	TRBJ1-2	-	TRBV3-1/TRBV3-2	TGTGCCAGCAGCCAAATAGACTATGGCTACACCTTC	CASSQIDYGYTF
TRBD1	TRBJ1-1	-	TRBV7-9	TGTGCCAGCAGCTGGGACAGGAACACTGAAGCTTTCTTT	CASSWDRNTEAFF
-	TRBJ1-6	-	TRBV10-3	TGTGCCATCAGTGAGTCGAGCCTAGCGGATTCACCCCTCCACTTT	CAISESSLADSPLHF
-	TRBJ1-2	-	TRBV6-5	TGTGCCAGCAGGGGGGGAGAGGGCTACACCTTC	CASRGGEGYTF
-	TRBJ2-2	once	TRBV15	TGTGCCACCAGCAGATCCCGGGGGAGCACCGGGGAGCTGTTTTTT	CATSRSRGSTGELFF
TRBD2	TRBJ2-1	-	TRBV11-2	TGTGCCAGCAGCTTATTGCGGGGGGCCTACAATGAGCAGTTCTTC	CASSLLRGAYNEQFF
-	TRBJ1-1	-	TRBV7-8	TGTGCCAGCGCCAACCGGGGAGCCATGAACACTGAAGCTTTCTTT	CASANRGAMNTEAFF
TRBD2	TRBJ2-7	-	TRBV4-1	TGCGCCAGCAGCCCTCACTCCCGGACTAGCGGCTACGAGCAGTACTTC	CASSPHSRTSGYEQYF
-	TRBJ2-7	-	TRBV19	TGTGCCAGTAGTATAACAGGTAACTACGAGCAGTACTTC	CASSITGNYEQYF
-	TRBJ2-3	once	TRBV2	TGTGCCAGCGAAGGAGACCCGGTAGCAGATACGCAGTATTTT	CASEGDPVADTQYF
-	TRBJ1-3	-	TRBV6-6	TGTGCCAGCAGTTACGTGGGGAGCTCTGGAAACACCATATATTTT	CASSYVGSSGNTIYF
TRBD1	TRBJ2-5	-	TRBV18	TGTGCCAGCTCACCTCAGACAGGGGGTCAGGAGACCCAGTACTTC	CASSPQTGGQETQYF
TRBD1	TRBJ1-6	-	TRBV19	TGTGCCAGTAGTGCCGAGACAGGGTTAAAGTCCTATAATTCACCCCTCCACTTT	CASSAETGLKSYNSPLHF
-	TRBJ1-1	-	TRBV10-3	TGTGCCATCAGAGAGGGGGGCGGCACTGAAGCTTTCTTT	CAIREGGGTEAFF
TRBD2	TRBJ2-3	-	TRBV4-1	TGCGCCAGCAGCCAAGACCCTAGCGGGGGGGCCCAGTATTTT	CASSQDPSGGAQYF
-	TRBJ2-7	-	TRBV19	TGTGCCAGTAGTAAGTATAGTACGAGCTCCTACGAGCAGTACTTC	CASSKYSTSSYEQYF
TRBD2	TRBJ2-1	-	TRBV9	TGTGCCAGCAGCGTCAGCGGGGGGGCTATCAATGAGCAGTTCTTC	CASSVSGGAINEQFF
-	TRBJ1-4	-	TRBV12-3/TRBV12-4	TGTGCCAGCAGTTTGAGACAGTTGGAAAAACTGTTTTTT	CASSLRQLEKLFF
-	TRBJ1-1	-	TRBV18	TGTGCCAGCTCACCTTCGAGTTGGGTCGGGACAACTAACACTGAAGCTTTCTTT	CASSPSSWVGTTNTEAFF
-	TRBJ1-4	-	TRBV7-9	TGTGCCAGCAGCTTAAACAGCCCAGTTAGTGAAAAACTGTTTTTT	CASSLNSPVSEKLFF
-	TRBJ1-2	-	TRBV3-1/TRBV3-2	TGTGCCAGCAGCCAAGGGGGTTGGGGCACTAACTATGGCTACACCTTC	CASSQGGWGTNYGYTF
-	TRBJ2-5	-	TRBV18	TGTGCCAGCTCACCAATCAGGGGAAGGGAGACCCAGTACTTC	CASSPIRGRETQYF